This T cell receptor (beta chain) was identified during a study of blood T cell repertoires in COVID-19. Study-level information: Collection of acute and convalescent COVID-19 samples took place in the United States, Italy and Spain. PBMCs, B-cell-depleted T cells, or T cells provided the cDNA or gDNA that made up the material.

How the authors handled the data: Counts of nucleated cells, estimated from reference gene primer amplification, were obtained. Assay used: immunoSEQ multiplex PCR; TCRdb lists only in-frame clones, some missing. V and J calls and clone size are given by that table; D and trimming were obtained from the DNA. The table has around 78,000 clones, about 89% seen once; the top ten hold around 1.9%. The receptor was isolated from a woman in her sixties or seventies with acute or convalescent COVID-19. Material: peripheral blood.

CDR3 coding DNA: TGTGCCAGCAGTGACTCGAGACAGGGGGTAAACACCGGGGAGCTGTTTTTT. It translates to CASSDSRQGVNTGELFF. This chain links TRBV6-4 with TRBJ2-2; 9 nucleotides agree with TRBD1. Trimming at V came to 0 bases and at J to 2 bases, leaving 4 bases not matched to a gene. The CDR3 totals 17 residues. Germline V gene sequence: CDR1 MRHNA, CDR2 SNTAGT.